These T cell receptor beta chains were read from a single sample in a study of T cell responses to AZD1222 COVID-19 vaccine. Repertoires were generated with immunoSEQ multiplex PCR, while TCRdb's copy carries only in-frame clones and drops some. The sample consists of roughly 120,000 clones, roughly 85% of them appearing once. Sequencing used peripheral blood, obtained on day 0 of MenACWY control vaccination. The receptors were gathered from an adult in good health. CDR3s include the opening cysteine and the closing phenylalanine or tryptophan. D genes are given only for firm matches. Not every row has a clone size; where given, it reads once, few, many or a size class.

TRBV9	16	TRBD2	once	TRBJ2-2	CASSAEASGRAGELFF	TGTGCCAGCAGCGCCGAGGCCAGCGGGAGGGCCGGGGAGCTGTTTTTT
TRBV5-1	18	TRBD2	NA	TRBJ2-5	CASSLGSSGRAPQETQYF	TGCGCCAGCAGCTTGGGTTCTAGCGGGAGGGCCCCCCAAGAGACCCAGTACTTC
TRBV2	15	TRBD2	NA	TRBJ2-1	CASRSGLAGGWEQFF	TGTGCCAGCAGGTCGGGACTAGCGGGAGGCTGGGAGCAGTTCTTC
TRBV28	12	NA	once	TRBJ1-2	CASSLLGYGYTF	TGTGCCAGCAGTTTACTTGGCTATGGCTACACCTTC
TRBV18	14	NA	NA	TRBJ2-7	CASSEQVNSYEQYF	TGTGCCAGCTCCGAACAGGTTAACTCCTACGAGCAGTACTTC
TRBV5-3	16	TRBD1	NA	TRBJ1-2	CARSWGQKSCVYGYTF	TGTGCCAGAAGCTGGGGACAGAAGTCATGTGTCTATGGCTACACCTTC
TRBV5-4	12	NA	NA	TRBJ1-2	CASSLGGNGYTF	TGTGCCAGCAGCTTAGGAGGAAACGGCTACACCTTC
TRBV4-1	14	NA	NA	TRBJ2-7	CASSQEGDRVEQYF	TGCGCCAGCAGCCAAGAAGGGGACCGTGTAGAGCAGTACTTC
TRBV28	15	NA	NA	TRBJ2-3	CASSFGGLRTDTQYF	TGTGCCAGCAGTTTCGGCGGCCTCCGCACAGATACGCAGTATTTT
TRBV11-2	14	TRBD1	NA	TRBJ2-7	CASSRDRGAGEQYF	TGTGCCAGCAGCCGGGACAGGGGCGCGGGGGAGCAGTACTTC
TRBV11-3	13	TRBD1	once	TRBJ2-7	CASSRDSSYEQYF	TGTGCCAGCAGCAGGGACAGCTCCTACGAGCAGTACTTC
TRBV6-5	13	NA	once	TRBJ1-2	CASSYAKGEGYTF	TGTGCCAGCAGTTACGCGAAGGGGGAGGGCTACACCTTC
TRBV7-9	15	NA	NA	TRBJ1-1	CASSLRGPMNTEAFF	TGTGCCAGCAGCCTCCGGGGGCCGATGAACACTGAAGCTTTCTTT
TRBV28	17	TRBD2	once	TRBJ2-1	CASRAWRTSGRGNEQFF	TGTGCCAGCAGGGCGTGGAGGACTAGCGGGAGGGGAAATGAGCAGTTCTTC
TRBV3-1/TRBV3-2	14	NA	NA	TRBJ2-7	CASSQAGRGYEQYF	TGTGCCAGCAGCCAAGCCGGCAGGGGCTACGAGCAGTACTTC
TRBV12-3/TRBV12-4	11	NA	NA	TRBJ2-5	CASALQETQYF	TGTGCCAGCGCCCTCCAAGAGACCCAGTACTTC
TRBV6-5	15	TRBD1	NA	TRBJ2-5	CASSGQGSGEETQYF	TGTGCCAGCAGCGGACAGGGGTCAGGTGAGGAGACCCAGTACTTC
TRBV7-9	15	NA	NA	TRBJ1-6	CASSLRPADNSPLHF	TGTGCCAGCAGCTTACGGCCAGCCGATAATTCACCCCTCCACTTT
TRBV3-1/TRBV3-2	15	NA	NA	TRBJ2-5	CASSQGLMLQETQYF	TGTGCCAGCAGCCAAGGTCTGATGCTCCAAGAGACCCAGTACTTC
TRBV24-1	14	NA	NA	TRBJ2-7	CATSDSRSSYEQYF	TGTGCCACCAGTGATTCGCGTAGCTCCTACGAGCAGTACTTC
TRBV7-9	15	NA	NA	TRBJ1-2	CASSLQGLGSYGYTF	TGTGCCAGCAGCTTACAAGGGCTAGGGAGCTATGGCTACACCTTC
TRBV15	14	NA	NA	TRBJ1-4	CATSRGSAGEKLFF	TGTGCCACCAGCAGAGGGTCTGCGGGTGAAAAACTGTTTTTT
TRBV28	15	TRBD1	few	TRBJ1-2	CASSFDRGEGSGYTF	TGTGCCAGCAGTTTTGACAGGGGAGAGGGGAGCGGCTACACCTTC
TRBV7-3	14	TRBD1	NA	TRBJ1-6	CASGTGSYNSPLHF	TGTGCCAGCGGGACAGGCTCGTATAATTCACCCCTCCACTTT
TRBV5-1	14	TRBD1	NA	TRBJ1-1	CASSFRTGGTEAFF	TGCGCCAGCAGCTTTAGGACAGGGGGGACTGAAGCTTTCTTT
TRBV5-1	16	TRBD2	NA	TRBJ2-7	CASSLATSGRAYEQYF	TGCGCCAGCAGCTTGGCCACTAGCGGGAGGGCCTACGAGCAGTACTTC
TRBV19	12	NA	NA	TRBJ2-3	CASGGGTDTQYF	TGTGCCAGTGGGGGCGGAACAGATACGCAGTATTTT
TRBV5-1	15	TRBD1	NA	TRBJ1-2	CASSRTSGTGVGYTF	TGCGCCAGCAGCAGGACTTCCGGGACAGGGGTTGGCTACACCTTC
TRBV9	14	NA	NA	TRBJ2-1	CASSGFGAHNEQFF	TGTGCCAGCAGCGGGTTTGGAGCGCACAATGAGCAGTTCTTC
TRBV11-2	15	NA	NA	TRBJ2-7	CASSLRQGGPYEQYF	TGTGCCAGCAGCTTAAGACAGGGAGGGCCCTACGAGCAGTACTTC
TRBV13	13	NA	NA	TRBJ1-2	CASSRYPEGGYTF	TGTGCCAGCAGCCGATATCCTGAGGGGGGGTACACCTTC